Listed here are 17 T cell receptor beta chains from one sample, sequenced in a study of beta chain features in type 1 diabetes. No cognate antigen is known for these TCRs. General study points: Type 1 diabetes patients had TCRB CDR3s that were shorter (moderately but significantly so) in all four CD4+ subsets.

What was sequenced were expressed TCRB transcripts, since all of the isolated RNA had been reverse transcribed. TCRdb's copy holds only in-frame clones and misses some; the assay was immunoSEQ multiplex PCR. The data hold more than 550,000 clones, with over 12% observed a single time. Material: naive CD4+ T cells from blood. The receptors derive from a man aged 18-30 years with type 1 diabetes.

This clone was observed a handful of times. CDR3 loop: CASSREGAYNEQFF. CDR3 in DNA: TGCGCCAGCAGCAGGGAGGGGGCCTACAATGAGCAGTTCTTC. This rearrangement joins TRBV5-1 to TRBJ2-1; possible D gene TRBD2, 7 bases. The CDR3 is 14 residues long. The V gene lost 4 bases and the J gene lost 2 bases, with 10 bases spanning the gap. Germline V gene lookup returns CDR1 SGHRS and CDR2 YFSETQ.

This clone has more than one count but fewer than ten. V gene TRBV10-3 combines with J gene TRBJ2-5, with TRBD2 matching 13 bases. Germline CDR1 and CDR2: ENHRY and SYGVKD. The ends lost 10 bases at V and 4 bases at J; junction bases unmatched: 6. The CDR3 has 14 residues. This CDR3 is CATNGLAGVETQYF. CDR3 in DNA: TGTGCCACCAACGGACTAGCGGGAGTAGAGACCCAGTACTTC.

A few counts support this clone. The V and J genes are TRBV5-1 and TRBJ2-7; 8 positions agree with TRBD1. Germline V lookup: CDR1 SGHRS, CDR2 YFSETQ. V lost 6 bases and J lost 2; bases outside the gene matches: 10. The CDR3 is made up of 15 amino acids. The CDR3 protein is CASTRGTGEAYEQYF. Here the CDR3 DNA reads TGCGCCAGCACCCGCGGGACAGGTGAAGCCTACGAGCAGTACTTC.

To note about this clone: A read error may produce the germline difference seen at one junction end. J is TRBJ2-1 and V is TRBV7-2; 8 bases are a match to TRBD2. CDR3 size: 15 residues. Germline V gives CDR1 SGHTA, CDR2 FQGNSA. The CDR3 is CASSIAGSSYNEQFF. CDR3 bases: TGTGCCAGCAGCATAGCGGGGAGCTCCTACAATGAGCAGTTCTTC.

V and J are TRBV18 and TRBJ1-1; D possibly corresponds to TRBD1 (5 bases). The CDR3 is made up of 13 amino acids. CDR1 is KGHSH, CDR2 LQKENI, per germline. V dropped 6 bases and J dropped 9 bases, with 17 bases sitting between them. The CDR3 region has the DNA TGTGCCAGCTCTGAGGACACGGTCGGAAAAGCTTTCTTT. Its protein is CASSEDTVGKAFF.

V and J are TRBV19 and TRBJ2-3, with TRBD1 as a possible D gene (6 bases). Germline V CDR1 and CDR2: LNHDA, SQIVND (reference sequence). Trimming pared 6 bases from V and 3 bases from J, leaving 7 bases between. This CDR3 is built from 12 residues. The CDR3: CASSQGTDTQYF. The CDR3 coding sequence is TGTGCCAGTAGCCAGGGGACAGATACGCAGTATTTT. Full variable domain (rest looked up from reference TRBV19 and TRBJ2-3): DGGITQSPKYLFRKEGQNVTLSCEQNLNHDAMYWYRQDPGQGLRLIYYSQIVNDFQKGDIAEGYSVSREKKESFPLTVTSAQKNPTAFYLCASSQGTDTQYFGPGTRLTVL.

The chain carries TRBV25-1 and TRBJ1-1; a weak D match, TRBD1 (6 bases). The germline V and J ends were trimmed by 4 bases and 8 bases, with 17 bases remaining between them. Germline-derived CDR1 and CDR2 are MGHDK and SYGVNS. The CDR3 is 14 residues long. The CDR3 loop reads CASSVIGGREEAFF. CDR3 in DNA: TGTGCCAGCAGTGTAATCGGGGGCAGGGAGGAAGCTTTCTTT.

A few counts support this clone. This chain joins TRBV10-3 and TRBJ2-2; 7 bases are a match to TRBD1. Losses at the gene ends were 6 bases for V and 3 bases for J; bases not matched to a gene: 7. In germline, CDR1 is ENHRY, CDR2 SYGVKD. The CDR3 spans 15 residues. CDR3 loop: CAIRVSDRDTGELFF. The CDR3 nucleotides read TGTGCCATCAGGGTATCAGACAGGGACACCGGGGAGCTGTTTTTT.

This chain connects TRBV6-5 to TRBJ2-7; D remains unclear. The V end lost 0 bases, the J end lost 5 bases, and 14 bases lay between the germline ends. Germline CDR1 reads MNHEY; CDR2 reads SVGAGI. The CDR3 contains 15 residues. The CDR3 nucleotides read TGTGCCAGCAGTTACTCGGCAGGCCCGATGCACGAGCAGTACTTC. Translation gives CASSYSAGPMHEQYF.

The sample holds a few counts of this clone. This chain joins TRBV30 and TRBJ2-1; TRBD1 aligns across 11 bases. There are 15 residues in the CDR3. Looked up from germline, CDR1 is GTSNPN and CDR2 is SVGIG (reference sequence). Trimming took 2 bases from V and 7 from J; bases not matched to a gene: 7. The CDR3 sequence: CAWSRSGTGGNEQFF. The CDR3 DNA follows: TGTGCCTGGAGTAGATCCGGGACAGGGGGAAATGAGCAGTTCTTC.

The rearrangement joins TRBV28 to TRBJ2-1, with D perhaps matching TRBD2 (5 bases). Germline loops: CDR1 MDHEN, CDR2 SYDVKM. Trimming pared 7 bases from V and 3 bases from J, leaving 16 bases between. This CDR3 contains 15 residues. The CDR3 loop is CASTFGVTGYNEQFF. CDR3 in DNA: TGTGCCAGCACCTTCGGGGTTACTGGCTACAATGAGCAGTTCTTC.

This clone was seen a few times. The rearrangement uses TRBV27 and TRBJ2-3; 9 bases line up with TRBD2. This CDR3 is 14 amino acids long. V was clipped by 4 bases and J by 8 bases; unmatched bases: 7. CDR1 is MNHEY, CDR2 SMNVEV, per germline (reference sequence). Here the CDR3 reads CASSWGTSPGTQYF. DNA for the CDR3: TGTGCCAGCAGTTGGGGGACTAGCCCTGGTACGCAGTATTTT.

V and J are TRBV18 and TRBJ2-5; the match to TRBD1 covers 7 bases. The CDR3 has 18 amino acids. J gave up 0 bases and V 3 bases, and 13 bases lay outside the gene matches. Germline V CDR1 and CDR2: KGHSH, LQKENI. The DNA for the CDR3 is TGTGCCAGCTCACCGTTTACAGGGGTCTCCCTGTACCAAGAGACCCAGTACTTC. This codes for CASSPFTGVSLYQETQYF. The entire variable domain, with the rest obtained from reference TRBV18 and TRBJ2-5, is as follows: NAGVMQNPRHLVRRRGQEARLRCSPMKGHSHVYWYRQLPEEGLKFMVYLQKENIIDESGMPKERFSAEFPKEGPSILRIQQVVRGDSAAYFCASSPFTGVSLYQETQYFGPGTRLLVL.

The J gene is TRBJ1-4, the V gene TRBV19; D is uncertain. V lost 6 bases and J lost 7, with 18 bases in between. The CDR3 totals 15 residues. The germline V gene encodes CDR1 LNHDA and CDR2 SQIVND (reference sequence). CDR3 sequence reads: CASSLGGRAGEKLFF. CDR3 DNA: TGTGCCAGTAGCCTCGGCGGACGGGCCGGTGAAAAACTGTTTTTT.

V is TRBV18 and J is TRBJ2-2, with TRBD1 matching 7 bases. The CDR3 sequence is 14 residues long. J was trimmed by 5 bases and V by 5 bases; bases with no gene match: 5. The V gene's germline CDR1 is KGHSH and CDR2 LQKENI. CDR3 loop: CASSAEQGTGELFF. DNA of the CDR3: TGTGCCAGCTCAGCGGAACAGGGGACCGGGGAGCTGTTTTTT.

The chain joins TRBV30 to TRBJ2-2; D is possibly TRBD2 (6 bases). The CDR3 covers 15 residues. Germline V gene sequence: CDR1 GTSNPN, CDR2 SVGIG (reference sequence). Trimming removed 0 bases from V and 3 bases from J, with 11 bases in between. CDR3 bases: TGTGCCTGGAGTGTACCCGGGGGACACACCGGGGAGCTGTTTTTT. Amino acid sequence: CAWSVPGGHTGELFF.

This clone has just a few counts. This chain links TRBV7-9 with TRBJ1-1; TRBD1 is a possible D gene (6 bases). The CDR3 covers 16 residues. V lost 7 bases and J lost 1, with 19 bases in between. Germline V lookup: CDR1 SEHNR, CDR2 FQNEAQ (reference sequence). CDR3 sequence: CASIARGGLGNTEAFF. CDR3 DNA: TGTGCCAGCATCGCCCGGGGGGGCCTAGGGAACACTGAAGCTTTCTTT.